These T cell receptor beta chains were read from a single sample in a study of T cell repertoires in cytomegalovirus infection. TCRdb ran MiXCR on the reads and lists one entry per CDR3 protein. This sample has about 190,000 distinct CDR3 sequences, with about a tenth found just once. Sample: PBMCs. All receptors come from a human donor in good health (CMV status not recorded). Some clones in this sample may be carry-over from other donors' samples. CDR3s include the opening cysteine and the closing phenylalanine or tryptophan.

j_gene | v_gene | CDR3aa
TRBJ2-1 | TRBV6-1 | CAGSPTSGRAENEQFF
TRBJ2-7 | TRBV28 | CASSRQVPEQYF
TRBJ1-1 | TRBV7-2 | CASRTTGDTEAFF
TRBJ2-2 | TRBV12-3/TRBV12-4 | CASRTGNTGELFF
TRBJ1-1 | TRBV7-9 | CASSLGRGRLSTEAFF
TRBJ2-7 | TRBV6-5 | CASSSWVSGEQYF
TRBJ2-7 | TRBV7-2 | CASSQKLASYEQYF
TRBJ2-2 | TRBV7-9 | CASSLVGTIHTGELFF
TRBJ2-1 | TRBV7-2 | CASPTTSGSVHSYNEQFF
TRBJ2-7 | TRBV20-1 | CSARSGRHYEQYF
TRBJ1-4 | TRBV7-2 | CASSPRPQRGEKLFF
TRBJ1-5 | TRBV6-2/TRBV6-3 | CASKGFSNQPQHF
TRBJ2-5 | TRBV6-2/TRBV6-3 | CASRPQLANQETQYF
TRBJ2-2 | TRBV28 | CASSFVGSGRVGELFF
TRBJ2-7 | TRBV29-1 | CSVEREGYEQYF
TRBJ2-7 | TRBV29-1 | CSVTTEANEQYF
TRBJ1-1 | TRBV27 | CASNRQGATTEAFF
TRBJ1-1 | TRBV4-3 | CASSQEGDLNTEAFF
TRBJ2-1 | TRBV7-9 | CASSLFAGTQGYYNEQFF
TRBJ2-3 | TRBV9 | CASSAPTSGSTDTQYF
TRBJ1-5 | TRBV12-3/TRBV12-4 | CASSFSGSNQPQHF
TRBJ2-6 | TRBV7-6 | CASSPFSFGANVLTF
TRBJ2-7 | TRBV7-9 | CASSENKGTSYEQYF
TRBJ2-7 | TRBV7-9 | CASSLEHFGRADSSYEQYF
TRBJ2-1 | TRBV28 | CASSFIRGEQFF
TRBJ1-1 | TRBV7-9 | CASSTAQGGSDTEAFF
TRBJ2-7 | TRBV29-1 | CSVRVAGGYEQYF
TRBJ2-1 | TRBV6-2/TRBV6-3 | CASSYVGRISYNEQFF
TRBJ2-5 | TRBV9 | CASSAATGTQETQYF
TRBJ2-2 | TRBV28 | CASRNSGGELFF
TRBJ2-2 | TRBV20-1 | CSASGRGTGELFF
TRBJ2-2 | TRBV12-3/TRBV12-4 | CASRPGGVNTGELFF
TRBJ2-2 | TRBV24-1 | CATSDLAGNVAGELFF
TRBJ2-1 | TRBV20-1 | CSASRRLAGPNEQFF
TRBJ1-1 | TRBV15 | CATSTPKGMGTEAFF
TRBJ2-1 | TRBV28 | CASTGLSYNEQFF
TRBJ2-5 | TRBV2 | CASTRDSFQETQYF
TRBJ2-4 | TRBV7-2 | CASSSGQSLAKNIQYF